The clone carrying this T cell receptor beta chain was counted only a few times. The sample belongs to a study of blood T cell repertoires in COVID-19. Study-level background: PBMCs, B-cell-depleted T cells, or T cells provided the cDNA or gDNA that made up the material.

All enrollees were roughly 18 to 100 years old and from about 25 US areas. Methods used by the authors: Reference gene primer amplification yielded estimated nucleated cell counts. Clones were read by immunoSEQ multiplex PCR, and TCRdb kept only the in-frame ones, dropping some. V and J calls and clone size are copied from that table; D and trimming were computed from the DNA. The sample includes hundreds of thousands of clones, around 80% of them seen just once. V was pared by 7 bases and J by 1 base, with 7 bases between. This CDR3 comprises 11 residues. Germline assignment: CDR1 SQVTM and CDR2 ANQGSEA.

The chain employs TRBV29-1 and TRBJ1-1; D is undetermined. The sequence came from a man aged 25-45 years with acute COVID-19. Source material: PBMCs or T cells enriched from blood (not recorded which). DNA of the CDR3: TGCAGCGGCACACAGAACACTGAAGCTTTCTTT. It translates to CSGTQNTEAFF.